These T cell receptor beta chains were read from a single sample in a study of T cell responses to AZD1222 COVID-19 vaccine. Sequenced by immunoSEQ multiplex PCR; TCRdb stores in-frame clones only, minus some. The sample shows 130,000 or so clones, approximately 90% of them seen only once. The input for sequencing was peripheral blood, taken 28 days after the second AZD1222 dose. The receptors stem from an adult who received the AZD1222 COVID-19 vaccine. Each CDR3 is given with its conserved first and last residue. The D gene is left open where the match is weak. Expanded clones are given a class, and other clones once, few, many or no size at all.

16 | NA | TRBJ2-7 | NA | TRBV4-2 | TGTGCCAGCAGCCAAGATTTAGGACCTACTTTCTACGAGCAGTACTTC | CASSQDLGPTFYEQYF
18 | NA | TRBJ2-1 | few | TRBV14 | TGTGCCAGCAGCCAAGAGCGCGAGCGCCTCCTTTCCTACAATGAGCAGTTCTTC | CASSQERERLLSYNEQFF
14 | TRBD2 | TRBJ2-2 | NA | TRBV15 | TGTGCCACCAGCGGCAGGACTAGCGGCGGGGAGCTGTTTTTT | CATSGRTSGGELFF
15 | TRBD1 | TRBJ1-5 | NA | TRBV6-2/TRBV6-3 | TGTGCCAGCAGTTACACGGGACAGCTCAATCAGCCCCAGCATTTT | CASSYTGQLNQPQHF
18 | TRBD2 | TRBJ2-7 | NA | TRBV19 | TGTGCCAGTAGTAGTCAGTTTAGCGGGACGTTTTGGGACTACGAGCAGTACTTC | CASSSQFSGTFWDYEQYF
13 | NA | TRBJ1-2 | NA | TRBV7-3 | TGTGCCAGCAGCCTTAACCTTGGGAATGGCTACACCTTC | CASSLNLGNGYTF
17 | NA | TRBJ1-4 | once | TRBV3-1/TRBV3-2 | TGTGCCAGCAGCCAAGACCCGGGTGATGGAGCTGGTGAAAAACTGTTTTTT | CASSQDPGDGAGEKLFF
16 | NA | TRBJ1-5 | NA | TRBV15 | TGTGCCACCAGCATCCGGAGGGACGTAAGCAATCAGCCCCAGCATTTT | CATSIRRDVSNQPQHF
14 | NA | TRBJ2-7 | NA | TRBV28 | TGTGCCAGCAGCCTCCCGCCGGGGACCTACGAGCAGTACTTC | CASSLPPGTYEQYF
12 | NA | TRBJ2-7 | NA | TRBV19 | TGTGCCAGTAGTGCAAACGGTTACGAGCAGTACTTC | CASSANGYEQYF
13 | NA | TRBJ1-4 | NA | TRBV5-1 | TGCGCCAGCGCCGGGACCACTAATGAAAAACTGTTTTTT | CASAGTTNEKLFF
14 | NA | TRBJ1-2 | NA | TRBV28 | TGTGCCAGCAGTTTATTCACTCCCGTCTCCGGCTACACCTTC | CASSLFTPVSGYTF
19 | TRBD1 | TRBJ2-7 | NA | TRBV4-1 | TGCGCCAGCAGCCAAGAAGCGTGGGGTGAGGGGGCAGGATCCTACGAGCAGTACTTC | CASSQEAWGEGAGSYEQYF
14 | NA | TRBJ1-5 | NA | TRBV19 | TGTGCCAGTAGCATGAGGGGCCCTTCTCGGCCCCAGCATTTT | CASSMRGPSRPQHF
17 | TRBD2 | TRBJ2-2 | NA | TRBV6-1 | TGTGCCAGCAGTGATCTAGCGGGAGGGCCGGTCACCGGGGAGCTGTTTTTT | CASSDLAGGPVTGELFF
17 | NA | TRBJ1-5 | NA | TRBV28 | TGTGCCAGCAGTTTACGCTCCCCACTCGGACCGAATCAGCCCCAGCATTTT | CASSLRSPLGPNQPQHF